This passage covers 6 T cell receptor beta chains from one sample sequenced in a study of T-cell memory formation after mild COVID-19. TCRdb re-derived calls from the 5' RACE reads in MiXCR, one entry per CDR3 protein. This table holds hundreds of thousands of distinct CDR3 sequences, over 15% found once. Source material: PBMCs or a T cell subset sorted from them (not recorded which). The receptors shown here come from an adult woman who had mild COVID-19 (a few samples of this study predate the infection). Cell type and time point are not known.

The chain is built from TRBV6-5 and TRBJ2-5, with D possibly called TRBD1 or TRBD2 (5 bases each). Germline-derived CDR1 and CDR2 are MNHEY and SVGAGI. CDR3 length equals 15 residues. Trimming removed 8 bases from V and 2 bases from J, with 18 bases in between. The CDR3 is CASPRGFWGQETQYF. CDR3 DNA sequence: TGTGCCAGCCCCCGGGGCTTCTGGGGACAAGAGACCCAGTACTTC.

The chain couples TRBV12-3 or TRBV12-4 to TRBJ2-7; D ambiguous. The CDR3 is 12 amino acids. The ends were cut back, 4 bases at V and 4 bases at J, with 8 bases in the middle. The DNA for the CDR3 is TGTGCCAGCAGTTCTGAGACTTACGAGCAGTACTTC. Amino acid sequence: CASSSETYEQYF.

This clonotype appeared once. The gene calls are TRBV7-2 and TRBJ2-1, with D tentatively TRBD1 or TRBD2 (5 bases each). CDR1 SGHTA and CDR2 FQGNSA come from the germline V gene. The CDR3 contains 16 residues. V was shortened by 3 bases and J by 0 bases, with 12 bases between the two germline ends. In DNA, the CDR3 is TGTGCCAGCAGCTTGGGGTGGGGGAGCTCCTACAATGAGCAGTTCTTC. Protein product: CASSLGWGSSYNEQFF. Filled out from reference TRBV7-2 and TRBJ2-1, the complete variable domain reads GAGVSQSPSNKVTEKGKDVELRCDPISGHTALYWYRQSLGQGLEFLIYFQGNSAPDKSGLPSDRFSAERTGGSVSTLTIQRTQQEDSAVYLCASSLGWGSSYNEQFFGPGTRLTVL.

This sequence joins TRBV29-1 and TRBJ1-1; D unresolved. The CDR3 loop spans 13 amino acids. In germline, CDR1 is SQVTM, CDR2 ANQGSEA. Trimming left V 3 bases short and J 1 base short, with 9 bases between. The CDR3 loop is CSVEEGQNTEAFF. Here the CDR3 DNA reads TGCAGCGTTGAGGAGGGTCAGAACACTGAAGCTTTCTTT.

Only a few counts were recorded for this clonotype. The CDR3 loop is CASSLGGQGGTEAFF. The DNA of the CDR3 is TGTGCCAGCAGCTTAGGGGGACAGGGTGGAACTGAAGCTTTCTTT. The chain is built from TRBV7-9 and TRBJ1-1, with 9 positions matching TRBD1. The V and J ends lost 1 base and 5 bases, in that order; junction bases with no gene match: 5. The germline V gene has CDR1 SEHNR and CDR2 FQNEAQ (reference sequence). The CDR3 covers 15 residues.

J is TRBJ1-1 and V is TRBV13; 9 bases map to TRBD1. J lost 9 bases, V lost 2 bases, and 1 base had no gene match. The CDR3 is 12 amino acids. CDR1 is PRHDT and CDR2 is FYEKMQ in the germline V gene (reference sequence). CDR3 sequence (DNA): TGTGCCAGCAGCTTATACAGGGGGCAAGCTTTCTTT. Protein product: CASSLYRGQAFF.